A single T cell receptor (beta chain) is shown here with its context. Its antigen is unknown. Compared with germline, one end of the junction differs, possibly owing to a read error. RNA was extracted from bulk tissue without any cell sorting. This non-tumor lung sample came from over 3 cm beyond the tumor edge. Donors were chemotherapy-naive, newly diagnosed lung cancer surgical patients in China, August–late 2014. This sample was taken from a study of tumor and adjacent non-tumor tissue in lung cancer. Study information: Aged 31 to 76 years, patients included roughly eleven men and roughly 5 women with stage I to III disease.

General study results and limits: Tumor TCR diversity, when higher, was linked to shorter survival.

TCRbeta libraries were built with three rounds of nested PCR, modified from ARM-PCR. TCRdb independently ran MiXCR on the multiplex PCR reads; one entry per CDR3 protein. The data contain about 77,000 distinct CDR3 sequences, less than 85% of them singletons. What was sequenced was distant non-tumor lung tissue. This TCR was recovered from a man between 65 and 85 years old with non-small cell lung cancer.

The CDR3 nucleotides read TGCAGTCCACAGGACAGCCCGGGGACTGAAGTTTTCTTT. Protein product: CSPQDSPGTEVFF. The chain recombines TRBV29-1 with TRBJ1-1, with D possibly matching TRBD1 (6 bases). CDR3 length: 13 residues. CDR1 and CDR2 from the germline V gene are SQVTM and ANQGSEA.